This T cell receptor (beta chain) was sequenced in a study of blood T cells in healthy people across ages (dated by TCRdb to between 2015 and 2016). Regarding the complete study: In model experiments, template switching captured about one uniquely barcoded TCR beta cDNA molecule for every two T cells. For two donors (one aged 18 to 30 and one aged 80 or older), the study analyzed two additional independent replicas of 1 million unique cDNA reads from the same blood draw. Using deep sequencing normalized with unique cDNA molecular identifiers, the study measured how TCR beta repertoire diversity changes with age. The donors were split into four age groups: young (average about 16 years), middle-aged (roughly 40), aged (over 55) and long-lived (approximately 80). To avoid experimental bias, donors of different ages were distributed randomly across sequencing lanes. What the research found in general, with its limitations: Compared with the aged group, the long-lived group had more naive CD4+ T cells, fewer expanded clones and increased TCR diversity, a pattern suggesting age selection. Because donor CMV infection status was unknown, age-related changes in expanded clonotypes were potentially confounded. Estimates of total diversity from one million sequenced T cells were regarded as lower bounds and underestimates. Observed TCR beta diversity per million T cells fell roughly linearly with age, and a significant reduction was already apparent by age around 44. Observed TCR beta diversity correlated strongly with the percentage of naive T cells measured by flow cytometry. Since profiling was done on bulk unsorted PBMCs, naive and antigen-experienced compartments could not be conclusively compared.

Systemically healthy Caucasian individuals from Russia, 39 in total and aged about 6 to 100 years, were included as donors. Ten milliliters of peripheral blood were collected from each donor into EDTA-treated Vacutainer tubes. Ficoll-Paque density-gradient centrifugation was used to isolate PBMCs, with at least 6.5 million per sample. Total RNA, at least 6 micrograms per sample, was extracted from PBMCs with Trizol reagent. The percentages of naive CD45RAhigh/CD27high T cells were determined by flow cytometry on a PBMC aliquot from every donor. CDR1 and CDR2 are drawn from the germline V gene: KGHDR, SFDVKD. From its cysteine to its phenylalanine, the CDR3 spans 14 amino acids. The kept DNA is CDR3 alone, 42 bases in frame from the first base. The trim is 4 bases for V and 4 bases for J, with a gap of 13 bases between the germline ends. Libraries were prepared through 5' RACE. A second about 7 to 12 cycle PCR used a sample-barcoded 5' primer and a J-beta primer mix. Each TCR beta cDNA molecule received a unique molecular identifier from a template-switch 5' adaptor carrying 12 random nucleotides. Each sample yielded at least 2.5 million CDR3-containing paired-end reads. The Mint cDNA synthesis kit, primed by a TRBC-specific oligonucleotide, was used to synthesize first-strand cDNA from all RNA. Following uracil-DNA glycosylase treatment, all cDNA underwent a first 18-cycle PCR with the universal primers M1SS and BC2_uni_R. As for how the authors treated the data: Normalization of each sample was performed by random selection of 1 million high-quality reads, each carrying a distinct molecular identifier. Reads with shared molecular identifiers were discarded instead of being binned into consensus sequences. MiTCR, with a Q25 quality threshold and the strictest error-elimination algorithm, was used for CDR3 identification, clonotype clustering and error correction. A nonparametric unseen species model with Euler transformation was used to estimate lower-bound total TCR beta diversity. TCRdb applied fastp at Q25 and MiXCR to the public reads, then kept only in-frame beta chains. Rows are combined by CDR3 protein, so each entry shows the most common genes and DNA. The V and J calls and clone size are TCRdb's, not the authors'. Counted in this sample were 1.5 million to 2 million distinct CDR3 sequences; around 40% of them appeared once. Around 23% of the sample is taken by the ten largest.

As regards this clonotype: Its antigen remains undetermined. One base away there is no much larger clone; base qualities are not given.

Sequenced: blood. This chain is built from TRBV24-1 and TRBJ2-7; a weak D assignment points to TRBD1 (6 bases agree). The receptor was isolated from a human donor in good health. The nucleotides are TGTGCCACCAGTGAAGCGGACAGATTTTACGAGCAGTACTTC. This translates into CATSEADRFYEQYF.